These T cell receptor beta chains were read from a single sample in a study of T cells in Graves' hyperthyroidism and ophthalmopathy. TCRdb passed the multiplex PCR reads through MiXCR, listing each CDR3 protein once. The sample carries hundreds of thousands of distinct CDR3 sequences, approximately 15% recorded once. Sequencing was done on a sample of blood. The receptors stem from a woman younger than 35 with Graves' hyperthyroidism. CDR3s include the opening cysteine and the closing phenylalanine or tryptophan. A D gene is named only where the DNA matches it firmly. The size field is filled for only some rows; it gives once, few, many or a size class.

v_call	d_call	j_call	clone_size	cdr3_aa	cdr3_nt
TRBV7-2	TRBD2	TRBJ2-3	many	CASSLALGLARDTQYF	TGTGCCAGCAGCTTAGCGCTGGGACTAGCTAGAGATACGCAGTATTTT
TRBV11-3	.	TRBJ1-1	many	CASSLAGSQAFF	TGTGCCAGCAGCTTAGCGGGATCCCAAGCTTTCTTT
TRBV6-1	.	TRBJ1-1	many	CATRRGDTQNTEAFF	TGTGCCACACGCAGAGGGGACACCCAGAACACTGAAGCTTTCTTT
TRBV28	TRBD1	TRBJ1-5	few	CASSPPQGAFNQPQHF	TGTGCCAGCAGTCCCCCACAGGGGGCCTTCAATCAGCCCCAGCATTTT
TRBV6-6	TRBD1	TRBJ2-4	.	CASSYAGTGSKNIQYF	TGTGCCAGCAGTTACGCCGGGACAGGCAGCAAAAACATTCAGTACTTC
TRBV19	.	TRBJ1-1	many	CASSRRTARAEAFF	TGTGCCAGTAGTAGGAGGACAGCCCGAGCTGAAGCTTTCTTT
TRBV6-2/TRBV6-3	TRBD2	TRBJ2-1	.	CASTPRWNSGRWNEQFF	TGTGCCAGCACTCCGAGGTGGAATAGCGGGAGGTGGAATGAGCAGTTCTTC
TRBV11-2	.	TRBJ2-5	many	CASSRGGTQYF	TGTGCCAGCAGCAGGGGGGGGACCCAGTACTTC
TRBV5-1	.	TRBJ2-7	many	CASSPRGAGEQYF	TGCGCCAGCAGCCCCCGGGGGGCTGGCGAGCAGTACTTC
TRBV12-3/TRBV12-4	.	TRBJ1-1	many	CASSLNGIMNTEAFF	TGTGCCAGCAGTTTAAACGGAATCATGAACACTGAAGCTTTCTTT
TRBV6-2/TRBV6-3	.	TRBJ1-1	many	CASSIQGPGTEAFF	TGTGCCAGCAGTATACAGGGCCCCGGGACTGAAGCTTTCTTT
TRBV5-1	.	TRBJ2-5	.	CASSLGSSGGLETQYF	TGCGCCAGCAGCTTGGGGTCGTCGGGGGGCCTTGAGACCCAGTACTTC
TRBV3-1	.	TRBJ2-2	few	CASGSGTANTRELFF	TGTGCCAGCGGCTCCGGGACGGCGAACACCAGGGAGCTGTTTTTT
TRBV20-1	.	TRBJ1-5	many	CSASLGDSNQPQHF	TGCAGTGCTAGTTTGGGAGATAGCAATCAGCCCCAGCATTTT
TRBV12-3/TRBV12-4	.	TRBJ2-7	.	CASGVHTSYEQYF	TGTGCCAGCGGTGTCCACACCTCCTACGAGCAGTACTTC
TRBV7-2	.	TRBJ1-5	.	CANSPKWGQPQHF	TGTGCCAACAGCCCTAAATGGGGTCAGCCCCAGCATTTT
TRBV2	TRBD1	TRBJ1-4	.	CASTSDRVSEKLFF	TGTGCCAGCACATCGGACAGGGTCTCTGAAAAACTGTTTTTT
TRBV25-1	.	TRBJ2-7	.	CASSWHGTYEQYF	TGTGCCAGCAGTTGGCACGGCACCTACGAGCAGTACTTC
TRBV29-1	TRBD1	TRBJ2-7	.	CSVWGTGENEQYF	TGCAGCGTCTGGGGAACAGGGGAGAACGAGCAGTACTTC
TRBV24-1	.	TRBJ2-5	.	CAISDFRRDQETQYF	TGTGCCATCAGTGATTTTCGCAGGGACCAAGAGACCCAGTACTTC
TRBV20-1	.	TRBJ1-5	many	CSARDVSNQPQHF	TGCAGTGCCCGGGACGTCTCCAATCAGCCCCAGCATTTT
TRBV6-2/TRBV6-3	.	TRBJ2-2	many	CASRYTGELFF	TGTGCCAGCAGATACACCGGGGAGCTGTTTTTT
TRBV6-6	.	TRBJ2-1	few	CASSYPPEADEQFF	TGTGCCAGCAGTTACCCTCCAGAGGCGGATGAGCAGTTCTTC
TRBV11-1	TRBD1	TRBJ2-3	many	CASSFRDRGYTDTQYF	TGTGCCAGCAGCTTCAGAGACAGGGGCTACACAGATACGCAGTATTTT
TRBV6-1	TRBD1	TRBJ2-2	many	CASSATSGGSGELFF	TGTGCCAGCAGTGCTACCTCAGGGGGCAGCGGGGAGCTGTTTTTT
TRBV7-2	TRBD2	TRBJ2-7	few	CASSTSGSKGYEQYF	TGTGCCAGCAGCACCAGCGGGAGTAAGGGCTACGAGCAGTACTTC
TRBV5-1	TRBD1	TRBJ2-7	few	CASSLGWDRAYEQYF	TGCGCCAGCAGCTTGGGATGGGACAGAGCCTACGAGCAGTACTTC
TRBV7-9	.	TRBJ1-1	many	CASSLDRDPNTEAFF	TGTGCCAGCAGCTTGGACCGGGACCCGAACACTGAAGCTTTCTTT
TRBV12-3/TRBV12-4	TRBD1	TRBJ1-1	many	CASTPTGWRTEAFF	TGTGCCAGCACCCCGACAGGGTGGCGCACTGAAGCTTTCTTT
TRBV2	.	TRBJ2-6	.	CASRGVSGANVLTF	TGTGCCTCAAGGGGGGTATCCGGGGCCAACGTCCTGACTTTC
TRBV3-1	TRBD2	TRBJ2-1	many	CASSQARGRVEQFF	TGTGCCAGCAGCCAAGCTCGCGGGAGGGTTGAGCAGTTCTTC
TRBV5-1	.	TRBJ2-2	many	CASSRDRNTGELFF	TGCGCCAGCAGCCGCGACAGGAACACCGGGGAGCTGTTTTTT
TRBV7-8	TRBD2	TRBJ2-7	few	CASSPTPLSSLAEGPYEQYF	TGTGCCAGCAGCCCCACACCCCTCTCCAGTCTAGCGGAAGGCCCCTACGAGCAGTACTTC
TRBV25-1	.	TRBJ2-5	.	CASSVTTQLETQYF	TGTGCCAGCAGTGTAACGACTCAGCTTGAGACCCAGTACTTC
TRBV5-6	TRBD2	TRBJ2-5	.	CASSGEAGEQETQYF	TGTGCCAGCAGCGGGGAGGCGGGAGAACAAGAGACCCAGTACTTC
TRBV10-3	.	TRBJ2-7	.	CATGDSLVGEQYF	TGTGCCACCGGTGACAGTTTGGTAGGCGAGCAGTACTTC
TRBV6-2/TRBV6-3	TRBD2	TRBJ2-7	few	CASSALAGGPNEQYF	TGTGCCAGCAGTGCCCTAGCGGGGGGGCCGAACGAGCAGTACTTC
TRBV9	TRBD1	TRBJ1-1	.	CASSVAPRTGVNTEAFF	TGTGCCAGCAGCGTAGCCCCTCGGACAGGGGTGAACACTGAAGCTTTCTTT
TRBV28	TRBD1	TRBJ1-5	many	CASSLVPHTGGSSYSNQPQHF	TGTGCCAGCAGTTTGGTCCCCCATACAGGGGGAAGTTCTTATAGCAATCAGCCCCAGCATTTT
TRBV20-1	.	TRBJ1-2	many	CSARAGGYGYTF	TGCAGTGCTCGAGCCGGGGGTTATGGCTACACCTTC
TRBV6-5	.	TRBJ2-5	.	CASSYLGRLQETQCF	TGTGCCAGCAGTTACCTGGGACGGCTGCAAGAGACCCAGTGCTTC
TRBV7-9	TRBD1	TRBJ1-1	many	CASSLPGQGMNTEAFF	TGTGCCAGCAGCTTACCGGGACAGGGGATGAACACTGAAGCTTTCTTT
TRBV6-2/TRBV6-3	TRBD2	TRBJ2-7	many	CASSYSRTSAYSYEQYF	TGTGCCAGCAGTTACTCGCGGACTAGCGCCTATTCCTACGAGCAGTACTTC
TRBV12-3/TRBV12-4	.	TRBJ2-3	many	CASSLLPGGRTDTQYF	TGTGCCAGCAGTTTACTTCCGGGGGGCCGCACAGATACGCAGTATTTT
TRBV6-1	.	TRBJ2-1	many	CASSYSNEQFF	TGTGCCAGTTCATACTCCAATGAGCAGTTCTTC
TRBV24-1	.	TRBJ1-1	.	CATSDFGLEAFF	TGTGCCACCAGTGATTTCGGTCTTGAAGCTTTCTTT
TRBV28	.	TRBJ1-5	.	CASNDGQPRHF	TGTGCCAGCAATGATGGTCAGCCCCGGCATTTT
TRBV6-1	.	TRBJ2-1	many	CASRSGSSGNEQFF	TGTGCCAGCAGGTCAGGGTCCAGTGGGAATGAGCAGTTCTTC
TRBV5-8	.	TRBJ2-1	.	CASSLKVGSPYNEQFF	TGTGCCAGCAGCCTTAAGGTGGGCAGTCCCTACAATGAGCAGTTCTTC
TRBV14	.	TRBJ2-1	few	CASSQENYLFF	TGTGCCAGCAGCCAAGAGAATTACCTGTTCTTC
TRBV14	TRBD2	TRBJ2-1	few	CASSDLLAGAYNEQFF	TGTGCCAGCAGCGATCTACTAGCGGGAGCCTACAATGAGCAGTTCTTC
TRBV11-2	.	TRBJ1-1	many	CASSIPHRGVPEAFF	TGTGCCAGCAGCATCCCTCACCGCGGGGTCCCTGAAGCTTTCTTT
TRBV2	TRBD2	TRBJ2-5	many	CASNGERGMETQYF	TGTGCCAGCAACGGAGAGCGGGGGATGGAGACCCAGTACTTC
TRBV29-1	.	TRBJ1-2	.	CSVTPDSENYGYTF	TGCAGCGTCACTCCGGACAGTGAAAACTATGGCTACACCTTC
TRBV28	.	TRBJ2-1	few	CASSFPGYSYNEQFF	TGTGCCAGCAGTTTCCCGGGGTACTCCTACAATGAGCAGTTCTTC